These 32 T cell receptor beta chains were sequenced from one sample in a study of T-cell memory formation after mild COVID-19. Using its own MiXCR run on the 5' RACE reads, TCRdb lists one record per CDR3 protein. The sample holds hundreds of thousands of distinct CDR3 sequences, over 15% seen once. The sequenced sample was PBMCs or a T cell subset sorted from them (not recorded which). These receptor sequences come from a man younger than 35 who had mild COVID-19 (a few samples of this study predate the infection). Cell type and time point are not known.

This clonotype was observed a handful of times. The chain is built from TRBV7-2 and TRBJ1-5; 8 positions match TRBD1. The V and J ends lost 8 bases and 0 bases, in that order; junction bases with no gene match: 6. The CDR3 consists of 15 residues. Germline CDR1 reads SGHTA; CDR2 reads FQGNSA. This CDR3 reads CASADRAHSNQPQHF. CDR3 in DNA: TGTGCCAGCGCGGACAGGGCCCATAGCAATCAGCCCCAGCATTTT.

J is TRBJ2-3 and V is TRBV7-2; D is ambiguous. Trimming left V 2 bases short and J 4 bases short, with 4 bases between. The V gene's germline CDR1 is SGHTA and CDR2 FQGNSA. CDR3 length: 12 residues. As DNA, the CDR3 is TGTGCCAGCAGCTTAATCCCAGATACGCAGTATTTT. This translates into CASSLIPDTQYF. Looking up the rest from reference TRBV7-2 and TRBJ2-3 gives the full variable domain: GAGVSQSPSNKVTEKGKDVELRCDPISGHTALYWYRQSLGQGLEFLIYFQGNSAPDKSGLPSDRFSAERTGGSVSTLTIQRTQQEDSAVYLCASSLIPDTQYFGPGTRLTVL.

The V call is TRBV6-1, the J call TRBJ2-5; no clear D. V lost 3 bases and J 9 bases, leaving 11 bases between the germline ends. Germline CDR1 and CDR2: MNHNS and SASEGT. The CDR3 is made up of 12 amino acids. The CDR3 region is CASSDVGISQYF. CDR3 nucleotides: TGTGCCAGCAGTGACGTGGGTATCTCCCAGTACTTC.

This clonotype was counted at least ten times. The rearrangement uses TRBV4-3 and TRBJ2-1; D unclear. CDR1 is LGHNA, CDR2 YSLEER, per germline. V was trimmed by 7 bases and J by 0 bases, leaving 13 bases between them. There are 15 residues in the CDR3. CDR3 in DNA: TGCGCCAGCACCCCAGAGCGAAGCTCCTACAATGAGCAGTTCTTC. This gives the protein CASTPERSSYNEQFF.

This clonotype was counted a few times. At one boundary the junction diverges from the germline segment, which might be a read error. The chain joins TRBV6-5 to TRBJ2-2; no definite D call. Germline CDR1 reads MNHEY; CDR2 reads SVGAGI. The CDR3 is 13 residues long. CDR3 sequence: CASRYSYAGELFF. In nucleotides, the CDR3 is TGTGCCAGCAGATACTCCTACGCCGGGGAGCTGTTTTTT.

This clonotype was counted a few times. The chain carries TRBV2 and TRBJ2-3, with D uncertain. The CDR3 extends over 13 amino acids. V was pared by 4 bases and J by 6 bases, with 11 bases between. Germline CDR1 and CDR2: SNHLY and FYNNEI. The CDR3 here is CASSVRVGDTQYF. CDR3 nucleotide sequence: TGTGCCAGCAGTGTTCGAGTTGGGGATACGCAGTATTTT. The full variable domain, in which reference TRBV2 and TRBJ2-3 provide the parts outside the CDR3, is EPEVTQTPSHQVTQMGQEVILRCVPISNHLYFYWYRQILGQKVEFLVSFYNNEISEKSEIFDDQFSVERPDGSNFTLKIRSTKLEDSAMYFCASSVRVGDTQYFGPGTRLTVL.

The genes are TRBV11-2 and TRBJ2-7, with a possible D match to TRBD1 (5 bases). The CDR3 length is 11 residues. V lost 5 bases to trimming and J lost 7 bases, with 9 bases between them. Germline V gene data show CDR1 as SGHAT and CDR2 as FQNNGV. DNA for the CDR3: TGTGCCAGCAGCAAGGGGTTTGAGCAGTACTTC. Translated, it gives CASSKGFEQYF.

J is TRBJ2-1 and V is TRBV12-3 or TRBV12-4; 10 bases are a match to TRBD2. V shed 0 bases, J shed 6 bases, and the junction held 5 bases outside the gene matches. The CDR3 sequence is 16 residues long. In nucleotides, the CDR3 is TGTGCCAGCAGTTTAGCTCTGGCTAGCGGGGGCAATGAGCAGTTCTTC. Translated, it gives CASSLALASGGNEQFF.

This clonotype was seen more than once but under ten times. CDR3 bases: TGTGCCAGCAGCCCTGGAGGGGGTACGGAGACCCAGTACTTC. Translation gives CASSPGGGTETQYF. This rearrangement joins TRBV5-6 to TRBJ2-5; D possibly uses TRBD1 or TRBD2 (6 bases each). This CDR3 comprises 14 residues. Germline V gene lookup returns CDR1 SGHDT and CDR2 YYEEEE. The V and J ends lost 4 bases and 5 bases respectively, with 15 bases between them.

V usage is TRBV20-1 and J usage is TRBJ1-5, with 9 bases fitting TRBD1. Germline V gene lookup returns CDR1 DFQATT and CDR2 SNEGSKA (reference sequence). CDR3 length: 15 amino acids. With 4 bases clipped from V and 7 bases from J, the junction kept 11 bases outside the gene matches. CDR3 in amino acids: CSAINVQGAGQPQHF. In DNA form, the CDR3 reads TGCAGTGCTATAAACGTACAGGGGGCAGGGCAGCCCCAGCATTTT.

The V and J genes are TRBV10-3 and TRBJ2-7; 10 nucleotides agree with TRBD1. With 6 bases clipped from V and 7 bases from J, the junction kept 3 bases outside the gene matches. CDR3 length: 12 amino acids. Germline CDR1 and CDR2: ENHRY and SYGVKD. The CDR3 bases are TGTGCCATCAGCCGGACAGGGGGAGAGCAGTACGTC. The encoded protein is CAISRTGGEQYV.

The chain recombines TRBV7-2 with TRBJ1-6; D uncertain. Per the germline V gene, CDR1 is SGHTA and CDR2 is FQGNSA. Trimming took off 2 bases at V and 2 bases at J, with 7 bases between the two ends. There are 15 residues in the CDR3. CDR3 bases: TGTGCCAGCAGCTTACTCGGGGCCTATAATTCACCCCTCCACTTT. Amino acids: CASSLLGAYNSPLHF.

The rearrangement links TRBV5-1 to TRBJ1-2; TRBD1 is a possible D gene (6 bases). There are 14 residues in the CDR3. The germline V gene encodes CDR1 SGHRS and CDR2 YFSETQ. Trimming cost V 5 bases and J 4 bases, with 15 bases left between them. CDR3 region: CASRTSEGGYGYTF. CDR3 bases: TGCGCCAGCAGGACCTCCGAGGGGGGCTATGGCTACACCTTC.

CDR3 protein: CASSLGPLRVVNTQYF. CDR3 coding DNA: TGTGCCAGCAGTTTAGGGCCCCTAAGGGTAGTAAATACGCAGTATTTT. This chain uses TRBV28 with TRBJ2-3; the D is unclear. Germline V gene sequence: CDR1 MDHEN, CDR2 SYDVKM. Trimming left V 2 bases short and J 7 bases short, with 19 bases between. There are 16 residues in the CDR3. Supplemented by reference TRBV28 and TRBJ2-3, the full variable domain reads DVKVTQSSRYLVKRTGEKVFLECVQDMDHENMFWYRQDPGLGLRLIYFSYDVKMKEKGDIPEGYSVSREKKERFSLILESASTNQTSMYLCASSLGPLRVVNTQYFGPGTRLTVL.

The rearrangement joins TRBV29-1 to TRBJ2-1; D is ambiguous. Per germline, CDR1 SQVTM and CDR2 ANQGSEA. Trimming shortened V by 1 base and J by 9 bases, and 4 bases separated the two germline ends. This CDR3 is 10 amino acids long. The CDR3 is CSVEGTEQFF. In DNA form, the CDR3 reads TGCAGCGTTGAAGGAACTGAGCAGTTCTTC.

This clonotype has at least ten counts. Germline is not matched at one junction end, which may reflect a read error. The V gene is TRBV7-7, the J gene TRBJ2-1; the D is unclear. Germline CDR1 SSHAT, CDR2 FNYEAQ (reference sequence). The CDR3 is 13 residues long. CDR3 in amino acids: CASSSAWGGEQFF. As DNA, the CDR3 is TGTGCTAGCAGCTCGGCGTGGGGTGGTGAGCAGTTCTTC.

In DNA form, the CDR3 reads TGCAGTGCAGCCGGCGGGGGCAACCAAGAGACCCAGTACTTC. Residues: CSAAGGGNQETQYF. The J gene is TRBJ2-5, the V gene TRBV20-1, with D perhaps matching TRBD2 (7 bases). The germline V gene has CDR1 DFQATT and CDR2 SNEGSKA (reference sequence). The V end lost 6 bases, the J end lost 0 bases, and 14 bases lay between the germline ends. The CDR3 spans 14 residues.

The chain links TRBV15 to TRBJ1-5; D is unclear. V was clipped by 6 bases and J by 5 bases, with 14 bases between them. In germline, CDR1 is LNHNV, CDR2 YYDKDF (reference sequence). The CDR3 has 14 residues. The CDR3: CATSLRGIHQPQHF. DNA for the CDR3: TGTGCCACCAGTCTACGCGGAATTCATCAGCCCCAGCATTTT.

This clonotype appeared many times. The rearrangement links TRBV11-2 to TRBJ2-3; D not certain. CDR1 is SGHAT, CDR2 FQNNGV, per germline. V shed 4 bases and J shed 6 bases, with 5 bases lying between them. The CDR3 covers 11 residues. The CDR3 nucleotides are TGTGCCAGCAGCTCCGCGGATACGCAGTATTTT. Its translation is CASSSADTQYF.

The table lists this clonotype with a few counts. This rearrangement joins TRBV18 to TRBJ1-1, with 9 bases matching TRBD1. Looked up from germline, CDR1 is KGHSH and CDR2 is LQKENI. The CDR3 is made up of 14 amino acids. The ends lost 3 bases at V and 4 bases at J; junction bases unmatched: 3. The DNA of the CDR3 is TGTGCCAGCTCACCTACAGGGGGCCGCACTGAAGCTTTCTTT. Protein product: CASSPTGGRTEAFF.

CDR3 bases: TGTGCCAGCAGCAAGGAATGCAGGGGTCATAATTCACCCCTCCACTTT. Translated: CASSKECRGHNSPLHF. The genes are TRBV21-1 and TRBJ1-6; the tabulated D call, TRBD1, remains unverified against the DNA. TRBV21-1 is a pseudogene segment. The CDR3 has 16 residues.

This clonotype was seen only a few times. The J gene is TRBJ1-1, the V gene TRBV7-8; D is unresolved. Germline CDR1 SGHVS, CDR2 FQNEAQ. The CDR3 is 15 amino acids. The ends were cut back, 2 bases at V and 1 base at J, with 11 bases in the middle. CDR3 DNA sequence: TGTGCCAGCAGCTTATTTGAAGGAGCGAACACTGAAGCTTTCTTT. It specifies CASSLFEGANTEAFF.

This clonotype was seen a handful of times. The gene calls are TRBV29-1 and TRBJ2-3; 9 bases line up with TRBD2. The CDR3 totals 14 residues. Germline V gives CDR1 SQVTM, CDR2 ANQGSEA. V shed 7 bases, J shed 5 bases, and the junction held 10 bases outside the gene matches. CDR3 bases: TGCAGCGCGACAGGGACTAGCCAAGGAGATACGCAGTATTTT. Protein: CSATGTSQGDTQYF.

V usage is TRBV18 and J usage is TRBJ2-1; 11 nucleotides line up with TRBD2. After removal of 0 bases from V and 9 bases from J, the junction contained 10 bases not matched to a gene. The CDR3 is made up of 17 amino acids. The V gene's germline CDR1 is KGHSH and CDR2 LQKENI. As DNA, the CDR3 is TGTGCCAGCTCACCACCGGGGCTAGCGGGGGGTGGATCTGAGCAGTTCTTC. It encodes CASSPPGLAGGGSEQFF.

In DNA form, the CDR3 reads TGCAGCGGGTGGGAGGCGGGGGGCCACACCGGGGAGCTGTTTTTT. This sequence encodes CSGWEAGGHTGELFF. This sequence joins TRBV29-1 and TRBJ2-2; 8 nucleotides agree with TRBD2. CDR1 and CDR2 (germline): SQVTM, ANQGSEA. This CDR3 region has 15 residues. Trimming at V came to 7 bases and at J to 3 bases, leaving 10 bases not matched to a gene.

Ten or more counts support this clonotype. The genes are TRBV12-3 or TRBV12-4 and TRBJ1-2; D gene unclear. CDR3 length equals 13 residues. Trimming shortened V by 7 bases and J by 0 bases, and 9 bases separated the two germline ends. CDR3 sequence reads: CASTFRPNYGYTF. CDR3 nucleotide sequence: TGTGCCAGCACCTTTCGGCCTAACTATGGCTACACCTTC.

The V call is TRBV6-2 or TRBV6-3, the J call TRBJ1-5; D is possibly TRBD1 (5 bases). V lost 4 bases and J 1 base, leaving 11 bases between the germline ends. The CDR3 is 15 amino acids. The germline V gene has CDR1 MNHEY and CDR2 SVGEGT. The CDR3 spells CASSSYRDSNQPQHF. The CDR3 region has the DNA TGTGCCAGCAGTTCCTACCGGGACAGCAATCAGCCCCAGCATTTT.

This clonotype was picked up a small number of times. J is TRBJ1-5 and V is TRBV6-5; possibly TRBD1 for D (5 bases). CDR1 is MNHEY and CDR2 is SVGAGI in the germline V gene. The CDR3 extends over 16 amino acids. The V end was cut by 4 bases, the J end by 2 bases, with 15 bases between. For the CDR3, the DNA is TGTGCCAGCAGTTCGGGACTTGCGGACGGCAATCAGCCCCAGCATTTT. Protein: CASSSGLADGNQPQHF.

This clonotype was picked up a small number of times. V usage is TRBV5-1 and J usage is TRBJ2-1; 8 bases agree with TRBD2. With 4 bases clipped from V and 0 bases from J, the junction kept 6 bases outside the gene matches. The CDR3 consists of 16 residues. Per germline, CDR1 SGHRS and CDR2 YFSETQ. CDR3 loop: CASSTRTSGSYNEQFF. In nucleotides, the CDR3 is TGCGCCAGCAGCACGAGAACTAGCGGCTCCTACAATGAGCAGTTCTTC.

This chain joins TRBV18 and TRBJ2-7, with D hard to call. The germline V gene has CDR1 KGHSH and CDR2 LQKENI. Trimming pared 3 bases from V and 9 bases from J, leaving 15 bases between. The CDR3 length is 13 residues. The CDR3 nucleotides are TGTGCCAGCTCACCGCCGGACCGCGACTGGCAGTACGTC. Protein product: CASSPPDRDWQYV.

This chain connects TRBV7-2 to TRBJ1-1; TRBD1 agrees at 7 bases. The CDR3 loop spans 12 amino acids. J lost 7 bases, V lost 6 bases, and 5 bases had no gene match. Per germline, CDR1 SGHTA and CDR2 FQGNSA. The CDR3, as DNA: TGTGCCAGCAGACCCGGGACAGATGAAGCTTTCTTT. Translating it yields CASRPGTDEAFF.

This clonotype was seen only a few times. The rearrangement uses TRBV5-1 and TRBJ2-5; tentatively, D is TRBD2 (5 bases). The germline V gene encodes CDR1 SGHRS and CDR2 YFSETQ. The CDR3 is 14 residues long. Deletions cut 4 bases from V and 5 bases from J, with 15 bases between. CDR3 protein: CASSPSPGIETQYF. The DNA for the CDR3 is TGCGCCAGCAGCCCGAGTCCGGGGATCGAGACCCAGTACTTC.